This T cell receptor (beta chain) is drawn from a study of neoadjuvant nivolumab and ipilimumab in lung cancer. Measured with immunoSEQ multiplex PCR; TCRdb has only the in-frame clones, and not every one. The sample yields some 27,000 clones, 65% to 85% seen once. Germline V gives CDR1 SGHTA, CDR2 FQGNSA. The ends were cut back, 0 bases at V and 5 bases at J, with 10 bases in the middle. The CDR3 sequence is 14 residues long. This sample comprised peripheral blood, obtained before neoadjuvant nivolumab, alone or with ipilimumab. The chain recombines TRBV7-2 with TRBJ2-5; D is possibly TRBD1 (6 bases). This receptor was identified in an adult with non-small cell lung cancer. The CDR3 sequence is CASSLATGSETQYF. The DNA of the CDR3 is TGTGCCAGCAGCTTAGCTACAGGGAGTGAGACCCAGTACTTC. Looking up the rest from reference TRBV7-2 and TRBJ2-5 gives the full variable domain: GAGVSQSPSNKVTEKGKDVELRCDPISGHTALYWYRQSLGQGLEFLIYFQGNSAPDKSGLPSDRFSAERTGGSVSTLTIQRTQQEDSAVYLCASSLATGSETQYFGPGTRLLVL.